These 16 T cell receptor beta chains originate from one sample sequenced in a study of shared clonotypes between healthy human individuals. CD8 cells regarded as naive lacked CD45RO, were positively chosen for CCR7, and omitted terminally differentiated effector memory CD45RA+ cells. Produced via immunoSEQ multiplex PCR; TCRdb's table is partial and in-frame only. The repertoire holds about 2 million clones, with over 85% as singletons. The sequencing input was naive CD8+ T cells sorted from blood. The receptors shown here come from a man aged 18-30 years in good health.

The chain combines TRBV4-3 with TRBJ2-2; D could derive from TRBD1 or TRBD2 (6 bases each). V lost 0 bases and J lost 5, with 13 bases in between. The CDR3 sequence is 16 residues long. Germline V gives CDR1 LGHNA, CDR2 YSLEER. Here the CDR3 DNA reads TGCGCCAGCAGCCAAGATGGGGGGCTGACGACCGGGGAGCTGTTTTTT. Translation gives CASSQDGGLTTGELFF.

The chain recombines TRBV4-3 with TRBJ2-1, with TRBD2 matching 9 bases. The germline CDR1 and CDR2 sequences are LGHNA and YSLEER. This CDR3 region has 17 residues. V dropped 3 bases and J dropped 4; count of bases not matched to a gene: 10. CDR3 DNA: TGCGCCAGCAGCCAGGATTGGAGCGGGGGGATTTACAATGAGCAGTTCTTC. Translation gives CASSQDWSGGIYNEQFF.

V and J are TRBV6-5 and TRBJ2-3, with 8 bases that match TRBD2. V lost 4 bases to trimming and J lost 5 bases; unmatched junction nucleotides: 11. Germline loops: CDR1 MNHEY, CDR2 SVGAGI. The CDR3 is 16 residues long. The CDR3 nucleotides are TGTGCCAGCAGTTCTCTTGGGCCCCTAGCGGGAGATACGCAGTATTTT. Its translation: CASSSLGPLAGDTQYF.

This chain joins TRBV6-6 and TRBJ2-7; no reliable D call. V was shortened by 3 bases and J by 2 bases, with 8 bases between the two germline ends. This CDR3 region has 13 residues. The germline CDR1 and CDR2 sequences are MNHNY and SVGAGI (reference sequence). The CDR3 region is CASSYRVPYEQYF. In nucleotides, the CDR3 is TGTGCCAGCAGTTATAGGGTACCCTACGAGCAGTACTTC.

The CDR3 bases are TGTGCCAGCTCACTATCGACTAGCGGGGATGGCACAGATACGCAGTATTTT. This encodes CASSLSTSGDGTDTQYF. The rearrangement links TRBV18 to TRBJ2-3; TRBD2 agrees at 11 bases. The CDR3 contains 17 residues. V lost 4 bases, J lost 1 base, and 7 bases stayed unmatched. Germline assignment: CDR1 KGHSH and CDR2 LQKENI.

V gene TRBV11-2 combines with J gene TRBJ2-5; tentatively, D is TRBD1 (5 bases). The V gene's germline CDR1 is SGHAT and CDR2 FQNNGV. V lost 4 bases to trimming and J lost 2 bases, with 14 bases between them. This CDR3 comprises 15 residues. CDR3 nucleotides: TGTGCCAGCAGCTCTATCTGGACAAGACAAGAGACCCAGTACTTC. Translation gives CASSSIWTRQETQYF.

The rearrangement links TRBV4-1 to TRBJ1-2; D is unclear. Trimming cost V 1 base and J 4 bases, with 13 bases left between them. The CDR3 runs 15 residues. The germline V gene encodes CDR1 MGHRA and CDR2 YSYEKL. The CDR3 spells CASSQGPGPTYGYTF. The CDR3 region has the DNA TGCGCCAGCAGCCAAGGCCCCGGGCCCACCTATGGCTACACCTTC.

The chain uses TRBV4-3 and TRBJ2-4, with no clear D. Germline assignment: CDR1 LGHNA and CDR2 YSLEER. V lost 2 bases to trimming and J lost 5 bases, with 7 bases between them. This CDR3 is 13 amino acids long. CDR3 nucleotides: TGCGCCAGCAGCCAAAGCCGCCAAAACATTCAGTACTTC. Protein product: CASSQSRQNIQYF.

This chain joins TRBV19 and TRBJ2-7, with 10 positions matching TRBD2. V lost 3 bases and J lost 7; bases outside the gene matches: 6. The CDR3 contains 14 residues. CDR1 and CDR2 (germline): LNHDA, SQIVND (reference sequence). Here the CDR3 DNA reads TGTGCCAGTAGTATCGCTAGCGGGGGTGATGAGCAGTACTTC. This encodes CASSIASGGDEQYF. The variable domain in full, with the rest retrieved from reference TRBV19 and TRBJ2-7, is DGGITQSPKYLFRKEGQNVTLSCEQNLNHDAMYWYRQDPGQGLRLIYYSQIVNDFQKGDIAEGYSVSREKKESFPLTVTSAQKNPTAFYLCASSIASGGDEQYFGPGTRLTVT.

The genes are TRBV7-8 and TRBJ2-5; TRBD2 might be the D (5 bases). Germline values: CDR1 SGHVS, CDR2 FQNEAQ. Between the trimmed V and J ends, which lost 4 bases and 5 bases, there was a span of 14 bases. This CDR3 is 14 amino acids long. For the CDR3, the DNA is TGTGCCAGCAGCTGGACCGGAGGTGGGGAGACCCAGTACTTC. It translates to CASSWTGGGETQYF.

A remark on this clone: This sample also contains other DNA sequences that code for the same CDR3. V gene TRBV6-6 combines with J gene TRBJ2-7; tentatively, D is TRBD2 (5 bases). Looked up from germline, CDR1 is MNHNY and CDR2 is SVGAGI (reference sequence). The CDR3 has 14 amino acids. Trimming shortened V by 0 bases and J by 4 bases, and 10 bases separated the two germline ends. CDR3 bases: TGTGCCAGCAGTTACTCAGAGCGGTTTTACGAGCAGTACTTC. Protein product: CASSYSERFYEQYF.

The CDR3 loop reads CATSRAGINYGYTF. Here the CDR3 DNA reads TGTGCCACCAGCAGAGCTGGGATTAACTATGGCTACACCTTC. The chain couples TRBV15 to TRBJ1-2; D gene unclear. Germline V gene lookup returns CDR1 LNHNV and CDR2 YYDKDF (reference sequence). V lost 1 base and J lost 1, with 7 bases in between. The CDR3 is 14 amino acids.

The genes are TRBV28 and TRBJ2-7; D unresolved. V lost 3 bases and J lost 3, with 15 bases in between. There are 15 residues in the CDR3. The germline V gene encodes CDR1 MDHEN and CDR2 SYDVKM. The CDR3 region has the DNA TGTGCCAGCAGTTTCAGAGCCAAAGGGCTCTACGAGCAGTACTTC. Its translation is CASSFRAKGLYEQYF.

The rearrangement joins TRBV6-5 to TRBJ2-3, with 10 bases identical to TRBD2. The V gene's germline CDR1 is MNHEY and CDR2 SVGAGI. The CDR3 consists of 15 residues. Losses at the gene ends were 2 bases for V and 4 bases for J; bases not matched to a gene: 3. The CDR3 sequence: CASSYEREGADTQYF. For the CDR3, the DNA is TGTGCCAGCAGTTACGAGCGGGAGGGAGCAGATACGCAGTATTTT.

The chain uses TRBV27 and TRBJ2-2; 10 bases agree with TRBD2. The CDR3 runs 14 residues. Trimming at V came to 2 bases and at J to 6 bases, leaving 0 bases not matched to a gene. Germline assignment: CDR1 MNHEY and CDR2 SMNVEV (reference sequence). The CDR3 sequence is CASSLLAGAGELFF. DNA of the CDR3: TGTGCCAGCAGTTTACTAGCGGGGGCCGGGGAGCTGTTTTTT.

This clone was seen once. The CDR3 DNA follows: TGTGCCAGCAGCACGGGACTAGCGGAGTACTTC. It is translated as CASSTGLAEYF. This chain connects TRBV21-1 to TRBJ2-7; the table gives TRBD2 as D, unverified against the DNA. TRBV21-1 is a recognized pseudogene. This CDR3 comprises 11 residues.